The 32 T cell receptor beta chains below all came from one sample that was sequenced in a study of T cell responses to AZD1222 COVID-19 vaccine (dated by TCRdb to 2020 to 2023). The library was obtained by the immunoSEQ multiplex PCR assay. TCRdb limited this immuneACCESS table to in-frame rearrangements with V and J called. A share of clones is missing; checked studies link under half to unresolved V genes, and the rest is unexplained. The sample yields 90,000 to 120,000 clones; about 90% were counted once. Jointly, the top ten make up about 8.7% of the sample. In the paper's terms, the time point label means: baseline before first vaccination. The sequences come from peripheral blood, collected on day 0 of AZD1222 vaccination. These receptors were obtained from an adult in good health.

V gene TRBV5-4 combines with J gene TRBJ2-3, with D tentatively TRBD1 or TRBD2 (5 bases each). This CDR3 has 14 amino acids. V was clipped by 2 bases and J by 2 bases, with 9 bases between them. The germline gives CDR1 SGHNT, CDR2 YYREEE (reference sequence). CDR3 sequence reads: CASSLWGYTDTQYF. The CDR3 DNA sequence: TGTGCCAGCAGCTTATGGGGGTACACAGATACGCAGTATTTT.

The rearrangement uses TRBV5-1 and TRBJ2-2; D gene uncertain. There are 14 residues in the CDR3. Germline loops: CDR1 SGHRS, CDR2 YFSETQ. V was pared by 0 bases and J by 3 bases, with 6 bases between. For the CDR3, the DNA is TGCGCCAGCAGCTTGGGTAGTCACACCGGGGAGCTGTTTTTT. It specifies CASSLGSHTGELFF.

The genes are TRBV28 and TRBJ1-2, with a possible D match to TRBD1 (5 bases). The V gene's germline CDR1 is MDHEN and CDR2 SYDVKM. The CDR3 loop spans 13 amino acids. The CDR3 loop reads CAAGGGVRGGYTF. CDR3 coding DNA: TGTGCTGCGGGAGGAGGGGTTAGAGGTGGCTACACCTTC.

The chain links TRBV11-1 to TRBJ2-1; D gene ambiguous. Germline CDR1 SGHAT, CDR2 FQDESV (reference sequence). This CDR3 is 14 amino acids long. The germline V and J ends were trimmed by 8 bases and 0 bases, with 11 bases remaining between them. CDR3 in DNA: TGTGCCAGCTCCCCTTGGTTCTCCTACAATGAGCAGTTCTTC. This sequence encodes CASSPWFSYNEQFF.

In this sample, this clone turned up many times. This chain connects TRBV7-2 to TRBJ2-5, with a weak D call TRBD1 (5 bases). The V and J ends lost 2 bases and 5 bases respectively, with 15 bases between them. The CDR3 length is 15 residues. Looked up from germline, CDR1 is SGHTA and CDR2 is FQGNSA. Written as DNA, the CDR3 is TGTGCCAGCAGCTTAAGTCCAGGGATTACCGAGACCCAGTACTTC. This sequence encodes CASSLSPGITETQYF.

The chain joins TRBV9 to TRBJ2-2; D gene uncertain. With 0 bases removed from V and 3 bases from J, the gap between germline ends came to 12 bases. The CDR3 spans 16 residues. CDR1 and CDR2 (germline): SGDLS, YYNGEE. The DNA for the CDR3 is TGTGCCAGCAGCGTAGGGCTGGCAATGGACACCGGGGAGCTGTTTTTT. Its translation is CASSVGLAMDTGELFF. Drawing the rest from reference TRBV9 and TRBJ2-2, the complete variable domain is DSGVTQTPKHLITATGQRVTLRCSPRSGDLSVYWYQQSLDQGLQFLIQYYNGEERAKGNILERFSAQQFPDLHSELNLSSLELGDSALYFCASSVGLAMDTGELFFGEGSRLTVL.

The rearrangement uses TRBV5-1 and TRBJ2-5; D remains ambiguous. The germline CDR1 and CDR2 sequences are SGHRS and YFSETQ. This CDR3 comprises 13 residues. Trimming stripped 1 base from V and 1 base from J, with 5 bases between. The CDR3 nucleotides are TGCGCCAGCAGCTTGATCAGCCAAGAGACCCAGTACTTC. Its translation: CASSLISQETQYF.

The chain links TRBV28 to TRBJ1-6; tentative D call: TRBD1 (5 bases). The CDR3 spans 15 residues. Looked up from germline, CDR1 is MDHEN and CDR2 is SYDVKM. V lost 5 bases, J lost 3 bases, and 11 bases lay in between. CDR3 sequence reads: CASSQPGRYNSPLHF. The CDR3 DNA is TGTGCCAGCAGTCAACCGGGACGCTATAATTCACCCCTCCACTTT.

The chain joins TRBV28 to TRBJ2-5, with TRBD1 matching over 7 bases. This CDR3 has 16 amino acids. Trimming took 1 base from V and 1 from J; bases not matched to a gene: 6. Per the germline V gene, CDR1 is MDHEN and CDR2 is SYDVKM. The CDR3 protein is CASSLSGGPSQETQYF. CDR3 coding DNA: TGTGCCAGCAGTTTATCAGGGGGACCCTCCCAAGAGACCCAGTACTTC.

The chain has TRBV2 and TRBJ2-7; D is perhaps TRBD1 (5 bases). The CDR3 loop spans 14 amino acids. V was cut by 6 bases and J by 4 bases, with 16 bases left in between. Germline assignment: CDR1 SNHLY and CDR2 FYNNEI. Written as DNA, the CDR3 is TGTGCCAGCAGAAACAGGTCTCGGGCGTACGAGCAGTACTTC. Its translation: CASRNRSRAYEQYF.

As to this clone: The same CDR3 can be traced to other DNA sequences in this sample. The chain has TRBV4-3 and TRBJ1-5; D is unclear. Deletions cut 0 bases from V and 7 bases from J, with 7 bases between. CDR3 size: 13 residues. The germline gives CDR1 LGHNA, CDR2 YSLEER. CDR3 sequence reads: CASSQDVNQPQHF. CDR3 DNA: TGCGCCAGCAGCCAAGATGTCAACCAGCCCCAGCATTTT.

The chain recombines TRBV29-1 with TRBJ2-3, with D unresolved. Germline assignment: CDR1 SQVTM and CDR2 ANQGSEA. V lost 4 bases, J lost 0 bases, and 5 bases lay in between. The CDR3 spans 12 residues. CDR3 in amino acids: CSVGGSTDTQYF. Here the CDR3 DNA reads TGCAGCGTTGGGGGTAGCACAGATACGCAGTATTTT.

The V call is TRBV28, the J call TRBJ1-6, with D possibly TRBD1 on 6 matching bases. The CDR3 length is 15 residues. V was pared by 4 bases and J by 8 bases, with 15 bases between. Germline V CDR1 and CDR2: MDHEN, SYDVKM. CDR3 bases: TGTGCCAGCAGTTCACTCCAGGGGAGGGATTCACCCCTCCACTTT. Its translation: CASSSLQGRDSPLHF.

V gene TRBV2 combines with J gene TRBJ2-4; a possible D gene is TRBD1 (5 bases). V shed 5 bases and J shed 0 bases, with 26 bases lying between them. The germline gives CDR1 SNHLY, CDR2 FYNNEI. There are 20 residues in the CDR3. CDR3 DNA sequence: TGTGCCAGCAGTCGCCCGAGGCCGGTTCGACAGACTGAAGCCAAAAACATTCAGTACTTC. It specifies CASSRPRPVRQTEAKNIQYF. The whole variable domain, remainder taken from reference TRBV2 and TRBJ2-4, is EPEVTQTPSHQVTQMGQEVILRCVPISNHLYFYWYRQILGQKVEFLVSFYNNEISEKSEIFDDQFSVERPDGSNFTLKIRSTKLEDSAMYFCASSRPRPVRQTEAKNIQYFGAGTRLSVL.

The chain uses TRBV9 and TRBJ2-7, with 10 positions matching TRBD2. The CDR3 consists of 14 residues. V lost 6 bases to trimming and J lost 5 bases; unmatched junction nucleotides: 8. Per germline, CDR1 SGDLS and CDR2 YYNGEE. The CDR3 nucleotides are TGTGCCAGCAACATAGCGGGGGGAGACAACGAGCAGTACTTC. Residues: CASNIAGGDNEQYF. Looking up the rest from reference TRBV9 and TRBJ2-7 gives the full variable domain: DSGVTQTPKHLITATGQRVTLRCSPRSGDLSVYWYQQSLDQGLQFLIQYYNGEERAKGNILERFSAQQFPDLHSELNLSSLELGDSALYFCASNIAGGDNEQYFGPGTRLTVT.

The CDR3 sequence: CASSWGRRGSAEAFF. In DNA form, the CDR3 reads TGTGCCAGCAGCTGGGGACGCAGGGGTTCCGCTGAAGCTTTCTTT. The rearrangement links TRBV7-9 to TRBJ1-1; TRBD1 is a possible D gene (6 bases). V was trimmed by 4 bases and J by 6 bases, leaving 18 bases between them. CDR1 is SEHNR, CDR2 FQNEAQ, per germline (reference sequence). The CDR3 sequence is 15 residues long.

The gene calls are TRBV6-4 and TRBJ2-1; 12 nucleotides match TRBD2. V gave up 3 bases and J gave up 8 bases; unmatched junction bases: 2. The length of the CDR3 is 14 residues. Germline V lookup: CDR1 MRHNA, CDR2 SNTAGT. The DNA of the CDR3 is TGTGCCAGCAGTGAGGGGACTAGCGGGTATGAGCAGTTCTTC. This encodes CASSEGTSGYEQFF.

This chain connects TRBV19 to TRBJ1-2; 8 bases match TRBD1. Unmatched junction bases numbered 8, after V lost 6 bases and J lost 2 bases. Germline V gene lookup returns CDR1 LNHDA and CDR2 SQIVND (reference sequence). The CDR3 loop spans 15 amino acids. The CDR3 sequence is CASSLRGRQNYGYTF. The CDR3 region has the DNA TGTGCCAGTAGCCTCAGGGGGCGGCAGAACTATGGCTACACCTTC.

J is TRBJ2-7 and V is TRBV11-2; D not resolved. Between the trimmed V and J ends, which lost 4 bases and 5 bases, there was a span of 12 bases. The CDR3 is 13 residues long. Germline assignment: CDR1 SGHAT and CDR2 FQNNGV. The CDR3 region has the DNA TGTGCCAGCAGCTCCGGACCGATACACGAGCAGTACTTC. Its protein is CASSSGPIHEQYF.

The chain links TRBV6-2 or TRBV6-3 to TRBJ2-1; D possibly corresponds to TRBD2 (7 bases). The CDR3 has 15 amino acids. Germline V gene lookup returns CDR1 MNHEY and CDR2 SVGEGT. Trimming removed 2 bases from V and 1 base from J, with 9 bases in between. Here the CDR3 reads CASSYGGASYNEQFF. CDR3 bases: TGTGCCAGCAGTTACGGGGGGGCTTCCTACAATGAGCAGTTCTTC.

The chain combines TRBV9 with TRBJ2-1; D not certain. The germline V and J ends were trimmed by 0 bases and 9 bases, with 16 bases remaining between them. Germline assignment: CDR1 SGDLS and CDR2 YYNGEE. CDR3 length: 15 amino acids. The CDR3 sequence is CASSVGAVSPSEQFF. CDR3 DNA sequence: TGTGCCAGCAGCGTAGGTGCAGTTTCCCCATCTGAGCAGTTCTTC.

This sequence joins TRBV2 and TRBJ1-6; D unresolved. V lost 0 bases and J 3 bases, leaving 6 bases between the germline ends. The CDR3 is made up of 15 amino acids. Germline lookup yields CDR1 SNHLY and CDR2 FYNNEI. CDR3 nucleotides: TGTGCCAGCAGTGAAGCAGAGTTCTATAATTCACCCCTCCACTTT. Translating it yields CASSEAEFYNSPLHF.

The count of this clone is one. The V gene is TRBV11-2, the J gene TRBJ2-5; 8 bases fit TRBD2. The CDR3 sequence is 15 residues long. Germline CDR1 is SGHAT and CDR2 is FQNNGV. The ends lost 0 bases at V and 6 bases at J; junction bases unmatched: 6. The CDR3 bases are TGTGCCAGCAGCTTAGATCGGGGGGGGATAAAGACCCAGTACTTC. Translated, it gives CASSLDRGGIKTQYF. The full variable domain, in which reference TRBV11-2 and TRBJ2-5 provide the parts outside the CDR3, is EAGVAQSPRYKIIEKRQSVAFWCNPISGHATLYWYQQILGQGPKLLIQFQNNGVVDDSQLPKDRFSAERLKGVDSTLKIQPAKLEDSAVYLCASSLDRGGIKTQYFGPGTRLLVL.

This clone came up once. This chain uses TRBV24-1 with TRBJ2-1; 7 bases are shared with TRBD1. Per the germline V gene, CDR1 is KGHDR and CDR2 is SFDVKD. The junction had 3 bases not matched to a gene; V was cut back by 2 bases and J by 6 bases. The CDR3 runs to 14 residues. The CDR3 sequence is CATSDSDRFNEQFF. CDR3 in DNA: TGTGCCACCAGTGATTCGGACAGGTTCAATGAGCAGTTCTTC.

This clone was seen a single time. The chain carries TRBV27 and TRBJ2-7; 11 bases match TRBD1. The CDR3 length is 16 residues. Germline values: CDR1 MNHEY, CDR2 SMNVEV (reference sequence). V dropped 5 bases and J dropped 5; count of bases not matched to a gene: 11. Here the CDR3 DNA reads TGTGCCAGCAGTGGCACCGGGACAGGGGGTTTCCACGAGCAGTACTTC. It encodes CASSGTGTGGFHEQYF.

The chain couples TRBV24-1 to TRBJ2-3, with TRBD1 as a possible D gene (6 bases). The germline CDR1 and CDR2 sequences are KGHDR and SFDVKD. CDR3 length equals 15 residues. V lost 5 bases and J 3 bases, leaving 14 bases between the germline ends. Here the CDR3 DNA reads TGTGCCACCAGTGGTTCAGGGACACGGACAGATACGCAGTATTTT. It specifies CATSGSGTRTDTQYF.

The J gene is TRBJ1-2, the V gene TRBV19, with a tentative D call TRBD1 (5 bases). Trimming left V 6 bases short and J 6 bases short, with 20 bases between. The CDR3 contains 15 residues. Germline assignment: CDR1 LNHDA and CDR2 SQIVND (reference sequence). CDR3 in amino acids: CASSPVSGRSHGYTF. CDR3 bases: TGTGCCAGTAGCCCCGTGTCGGGGCGGTCACATGGCTACACCTTC.

The chain has TRBV7-2 and TRBJ2-2; no clear D gene. Germline loops: CDR1 SGHTA, CDR2 FQGNSA. The V gene lost 0 bases and the J gene lost 5 bases, with 4 bases spanning the gap. The CDR3 loop spans 13 amino acids. The CDR3 loop is CASSLAQTGELFF. CDR3 DNA: TGTGCCAGCAGCTTAGCGCAGACCGGGGAGCTGTTTTTT.

The gene calls are TRBV27 and TRBJ2-3; D might be TRBD2 (6 bases). Germline values: CDR1 MNHEY, CDR2 SMNVEV (reference sequence). Trimming took off 8 bases at V and 1 base at J, with 10 bases between the two ends. The CDR3 is 13 amino acids. This chain's CDR3 is CASGRYGTDTQYF. The CDR3 nucleotides are TGTGCCAGCGGGAGGTATGGCACAGATACGCAGTATTTT.

This sequence joins TRBV27 and TRBJ1-2; D might be TRBD1 (6 bases). Trimming left V 4 bases short and J 4 bases short, with 16 bases between. The CDR3 covers 15 residues. Germline V gives CDR1 MNHEY, CDR2 SMNVEV (reference sequence). CDR3 nucleotide sequence: TGTGCCAGCAGTTGGGGGGGTACAGGGCTCTATGGCTACACCTTC. It specifies CASSWGGTGLYGYTF.

This sequence joins TRBV27 and TRBJ1-4; D unresolved. Trimming shortened V by 3 bases and J by 2 bases, and 7 bases separated the two germline ends. Germline-derived CDR1 and CDR2 are MNHEY and SMNVEV (reference sequence). The CDR3 consists of 14 residues. CDR3 in DNA: TGTGCCAGCAGTTTCGTGGGGACTAATGAAAAACTGTTTTTT. It encodes CASSFVGTNEKLFF.

This clone was counted a single time. The rearrangement joins TRBV27 to TRBJ1-1; TRBD1 agrees at 7 bases. J gave up 4 bases and V 5 bases, and 10 bases lay outside the gene matches. The germline V gene encodes CDR1 MNHEY and CDR2 SMNVEV (reference sequence). The CDR3 has 15 amino acids. The CDR3 DNA reads as TGTGCCAGCAGTCTGTCGACAGGGACTTCCACTGAAGCTTTCTTT. Translating it yields CASSLSTGTSTEAFF.